This T cell receptor beta chain comes out of a study of glioma-infiltrating T cells. Germline V gives CDR1 SEHNR, CDR2 FQNEAQ (reference sequence). The CDR3 is made up of 13 amino acids. V dropped 5 bases and J dropped 9 bases, with 17 bases sitting between them. On this clonotype itself: A much larger clone is a single base away; this may be a read error.

Amplification of TCR alpha and beta CDR3 regions from RNA used iRepertoire nested multiplex PCR. TCRdb re-analysed the multiplex PCR reads in MiXCR, keeping a single row per CDR3 protein. This sample has fewer than 250,000 distinct CDR3 sequences, with approximately 30% found just once. The rearrangement joins TRBV7-9 to TRBJ2-7; TRBD1 might be the D (6 bases). This TCR was recovered from a human donor with low-grade glioma or glioblastoma, undergoing nonglioma brain surgery, or in good health (not recorded which). The sequencing input was glioma tissue, nonneoplastic brain tissue, or PBMCs (not recorded which). CDR3 nucleotide sequence: TGTGCCAGCAGCCAGGGGCAGGCTTGGGGGCAGTACTTC. It specifies CASSQGQAWGQYF.